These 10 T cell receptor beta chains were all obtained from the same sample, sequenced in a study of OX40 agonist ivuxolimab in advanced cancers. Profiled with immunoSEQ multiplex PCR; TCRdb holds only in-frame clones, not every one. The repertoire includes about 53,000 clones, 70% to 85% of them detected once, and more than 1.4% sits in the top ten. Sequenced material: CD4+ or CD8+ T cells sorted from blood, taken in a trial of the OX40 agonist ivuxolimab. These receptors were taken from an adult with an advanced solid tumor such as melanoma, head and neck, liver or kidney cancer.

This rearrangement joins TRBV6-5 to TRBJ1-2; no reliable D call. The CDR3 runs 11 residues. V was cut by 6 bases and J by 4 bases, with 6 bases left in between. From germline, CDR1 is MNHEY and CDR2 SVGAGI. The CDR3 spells CASRFSYGYTF. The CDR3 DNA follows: TGTGCCAGCAGGTTTTCCTATGGCTACACCTTC.

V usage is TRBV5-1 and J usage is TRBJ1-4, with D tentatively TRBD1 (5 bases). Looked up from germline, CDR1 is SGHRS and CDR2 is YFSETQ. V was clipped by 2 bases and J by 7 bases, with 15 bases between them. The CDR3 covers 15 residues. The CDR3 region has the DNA TGCGCCAGCAGCTTTTCAGGGAGGGAGGGTGAAAAACTGTTTTTT. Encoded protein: CASSFSGREGEKLFF.

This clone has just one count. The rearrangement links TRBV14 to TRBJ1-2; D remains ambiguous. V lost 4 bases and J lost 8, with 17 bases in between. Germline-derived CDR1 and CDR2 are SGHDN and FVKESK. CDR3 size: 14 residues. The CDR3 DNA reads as TGTGCCAGCAGCCCCCTTAAGGCAGTCGGCGGCTACACCTTC. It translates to CASSPLKAVGGYTF. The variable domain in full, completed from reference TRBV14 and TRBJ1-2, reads EAGVTQFPSHSVIEKGQTVTLRCDPISGHDNLYWYRRVMGKEIKFLLHFVKESKQDESGMPNNRFLAERTGGTYSTLKVQPAELEDSGVYFCASSPLKAVGGYTFGSGTRLTVV.

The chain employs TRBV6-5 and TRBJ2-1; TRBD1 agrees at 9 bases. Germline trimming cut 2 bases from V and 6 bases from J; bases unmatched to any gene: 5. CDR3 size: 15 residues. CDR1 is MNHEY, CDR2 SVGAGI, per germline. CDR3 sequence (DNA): TGTGCCAGCAGTTACGGGACAGGGCGGTCCAATGAGCAGTTCTTC. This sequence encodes CASSYGTGRSNEQFF.

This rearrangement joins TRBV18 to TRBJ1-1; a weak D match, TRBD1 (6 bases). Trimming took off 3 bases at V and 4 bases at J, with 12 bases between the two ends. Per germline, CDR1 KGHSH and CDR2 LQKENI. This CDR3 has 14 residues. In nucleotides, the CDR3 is TGTGCCAGCTCACCCCCGGGGGCAAGCACTGAAGCTTTCTTT. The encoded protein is CASSPPGASTEAFF.

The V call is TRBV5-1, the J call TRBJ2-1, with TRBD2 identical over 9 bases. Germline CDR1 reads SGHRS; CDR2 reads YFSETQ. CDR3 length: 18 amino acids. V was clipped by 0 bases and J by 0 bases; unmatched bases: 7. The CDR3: CASSLEAGGPLSYNEQFF. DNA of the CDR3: TGCGCCAGCAGCTTGGAGGCGGGAGGGCCCCTCTCCTACAATGAGCAGTTCTTC.

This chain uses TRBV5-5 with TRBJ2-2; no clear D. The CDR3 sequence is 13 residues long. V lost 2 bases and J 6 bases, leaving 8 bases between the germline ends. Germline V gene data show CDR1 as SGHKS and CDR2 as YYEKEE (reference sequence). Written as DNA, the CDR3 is TGTGCCAGCAGCTTAGTACGCGCCGGGGAGCTGTTTTTT. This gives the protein CASSLVRAGELFF.

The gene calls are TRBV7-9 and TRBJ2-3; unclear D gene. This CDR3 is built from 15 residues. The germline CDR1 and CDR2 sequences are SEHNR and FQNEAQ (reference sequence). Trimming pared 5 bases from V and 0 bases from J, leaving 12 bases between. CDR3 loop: CASSPDPTSTDTQYF. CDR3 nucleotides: TGTGCCAGCAGCCCCGACCCAACTAGCACAGATACGCAGTATTTT.

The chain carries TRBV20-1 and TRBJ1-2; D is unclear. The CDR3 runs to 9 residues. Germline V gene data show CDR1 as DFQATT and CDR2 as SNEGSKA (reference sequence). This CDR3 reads CGMDYGYTF. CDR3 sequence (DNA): TGCGGAATGGACTATGGCTACACCTTC.

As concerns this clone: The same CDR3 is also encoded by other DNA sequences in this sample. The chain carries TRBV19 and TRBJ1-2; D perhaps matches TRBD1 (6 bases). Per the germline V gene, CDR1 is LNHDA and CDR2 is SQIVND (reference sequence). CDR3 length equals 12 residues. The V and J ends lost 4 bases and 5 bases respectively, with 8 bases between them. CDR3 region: CASSTGQYGYTF. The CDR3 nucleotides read TGTGCCAGTAGTACCGGACAGTATGGCTACACCTTC.